Described below is a single TCR beta chain sequence and its context. At the DNA level, this CDR3 is encoded by other sequences in the same sample as well. This CDR3 comprises 11 residues. Germline V gene data show CDR1 as SGHRS and CDR2 as YFSETQ. V lost 3 bases to trimming and J lost 1 base, with 1 base between them. The data were taken from a study of cytotoxic CD8 clonotypes in ibrutinib-treated CLL. Study context: Overall, around 25 responses were partial and 2 complete; following median roughly six years, around 15 patients stayed remitted and around twelve progressed. After a median roughly 12 months on treatment (6 to 36), response samples were drawn.

Measured with immunoSEQ multiplex PCR; TCRdb has only the in-frame clones, and not every one. In the table there are roughly 300,000 clones, roughly three quarters of which are singletons. Roughly 2 micrograms of genomic DNA came from cryopreserved PBMCs for TCR beta libraries. The chain has TRBV5-1 and TRBJ2-5; D unclear. The sample consisted of PBMCs, taken at disease progression, from a patient treated with ibrutinib. The sequence came from a human donor with chronic lymphocytic leukemia. The chain's CDR3 is CASSSQETQYF. DNA for the CDR3: TGCGCCAGCAGCTCCCAAGAGACCCAGTACTTC.